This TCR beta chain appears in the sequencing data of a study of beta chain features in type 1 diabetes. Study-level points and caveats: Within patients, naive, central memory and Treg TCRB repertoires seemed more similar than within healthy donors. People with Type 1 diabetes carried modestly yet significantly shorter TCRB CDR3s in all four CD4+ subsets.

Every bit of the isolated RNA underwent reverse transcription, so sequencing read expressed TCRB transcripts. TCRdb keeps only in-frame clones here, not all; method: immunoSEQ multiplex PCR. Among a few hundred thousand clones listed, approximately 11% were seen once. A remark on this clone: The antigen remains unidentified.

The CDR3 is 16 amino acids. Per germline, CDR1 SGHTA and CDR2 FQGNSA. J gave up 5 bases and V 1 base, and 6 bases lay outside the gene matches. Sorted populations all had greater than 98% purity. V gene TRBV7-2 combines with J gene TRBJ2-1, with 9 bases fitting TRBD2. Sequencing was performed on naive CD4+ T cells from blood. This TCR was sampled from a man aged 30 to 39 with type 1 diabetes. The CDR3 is CASSLVWRGGNNEQFF. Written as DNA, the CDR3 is TGTGCCAGCAGCTTAGTGTGGCGGGGGGGCAACAATGAGCAGTTCTTC.